This paragraph covers one T cell receptor beta chain sequence. What it binds is unknown. A read error may produce the germline difference seen at one junction end. The data stem from a study of T cell responses to AZD1222 COVID-19 vaccine. Study outcomes and limitations: Nearly half of unique spike-specific TCRs reportedly avoided B.1.351 and B.1.1.7 mutated regions. Spike-specific TCR breadth rose after two AZD1222 doses, and depth rose as well. It was only after the peak T cell response that any repertoires were sampled.

The CDR3 covers 18 residues. The V gene's germline CDR1 is PRHDT and CDR2 FYEKMQ (reference sequence). The data were produced by immunoSEQ multiplex PCR, yet TCRdb's version contains in-frame clones alone and is incomplete. The data show about 140,000 clones, with about 94% seen just once and over 4% held by the top ten. Researchers grouped second doses given at about 4 or about 12 weeks into one pool. Sequencing was performed on peripheral blood, taken 28 days after the second AZD1222 dose. The TCR sequence derives from an adult who received the AZD1222 COVID-19 vaccine. The chain links TRBV13 to TRBJ2-1, with 12 bases identical to TRBD2. The CDR3 loop is CASSLGLAGGPSNNEQFF. The CDR3 nucleotides are TGTGCCAGCAGCTTAGGGCTAGCGGGAGGGCCCTCCAACAATGAGCAGTTCTTC.